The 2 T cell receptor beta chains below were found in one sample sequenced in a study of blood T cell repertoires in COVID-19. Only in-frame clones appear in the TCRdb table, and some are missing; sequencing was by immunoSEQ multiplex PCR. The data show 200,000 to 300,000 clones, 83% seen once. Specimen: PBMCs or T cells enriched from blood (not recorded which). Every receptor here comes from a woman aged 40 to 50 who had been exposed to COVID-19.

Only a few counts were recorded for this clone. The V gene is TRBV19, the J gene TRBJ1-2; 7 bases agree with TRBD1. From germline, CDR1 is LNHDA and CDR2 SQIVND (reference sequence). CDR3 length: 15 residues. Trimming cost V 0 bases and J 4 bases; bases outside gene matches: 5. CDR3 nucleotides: TGTGCCAGTAGTATAGATCGGGACAGCCTCTATGGCTACACCTTC. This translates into CASSIDRDSLYGYTF.

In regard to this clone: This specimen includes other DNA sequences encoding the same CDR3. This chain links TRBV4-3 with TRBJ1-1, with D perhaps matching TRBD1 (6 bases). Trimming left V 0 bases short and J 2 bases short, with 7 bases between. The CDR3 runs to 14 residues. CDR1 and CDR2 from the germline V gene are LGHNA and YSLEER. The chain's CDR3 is CASSQDRGNTEAFF. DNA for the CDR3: TGCGCCAGCAGCCAAGACAGGGGAAACACTGAAGCTTTCTTT.